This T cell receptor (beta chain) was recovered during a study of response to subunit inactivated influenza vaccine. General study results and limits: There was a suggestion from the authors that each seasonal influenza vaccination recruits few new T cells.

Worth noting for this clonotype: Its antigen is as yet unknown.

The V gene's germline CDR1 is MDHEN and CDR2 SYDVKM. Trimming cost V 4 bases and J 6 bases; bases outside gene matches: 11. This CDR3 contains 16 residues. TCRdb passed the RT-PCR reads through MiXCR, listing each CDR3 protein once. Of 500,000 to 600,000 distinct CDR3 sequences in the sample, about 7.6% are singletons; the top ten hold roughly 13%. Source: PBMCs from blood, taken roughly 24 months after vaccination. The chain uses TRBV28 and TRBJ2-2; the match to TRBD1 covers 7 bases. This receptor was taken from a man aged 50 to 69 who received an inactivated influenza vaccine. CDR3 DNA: TGTGCCAGCAGTTACTATTTCGGGACAGTTTCCGGGGAGCTGTTTTTT. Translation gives CASSYYFGTVSGELFF.